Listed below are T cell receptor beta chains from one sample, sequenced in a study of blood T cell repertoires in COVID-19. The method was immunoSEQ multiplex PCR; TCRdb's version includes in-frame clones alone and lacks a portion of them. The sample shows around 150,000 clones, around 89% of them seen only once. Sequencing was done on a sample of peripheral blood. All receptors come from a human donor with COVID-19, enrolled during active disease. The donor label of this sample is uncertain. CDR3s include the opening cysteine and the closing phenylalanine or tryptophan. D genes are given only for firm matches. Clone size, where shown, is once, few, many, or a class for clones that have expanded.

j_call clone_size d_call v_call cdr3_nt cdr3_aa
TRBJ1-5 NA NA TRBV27 TGTGCCAGCAGTTTTGGAGGGTACAGCAATCAGCCCCAGCATTTT CASSFGGYSNQPQHF
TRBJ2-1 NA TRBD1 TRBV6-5 TGTGCCAGCAGTCGGGACAGGGGCTTCTACAATGAGCAGTTCTTC CASSRDRGFYNEQFF
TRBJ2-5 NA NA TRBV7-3 TGTGCCAGCAGCTTAAGCGGATGGGAGACCCAGTACTTC CASSLSGWETQYF
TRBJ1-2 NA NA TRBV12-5 TGTGCTAGTGGTGATGGGACTTTCGATGGCTACACCTTC CASGDGTFDGYTF
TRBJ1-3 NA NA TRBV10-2 TGCGCCAGCAGTGAGTCGATGGGGAGCACCATATATTTT CASSESMGSTIYF
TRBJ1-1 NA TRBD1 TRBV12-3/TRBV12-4 TGTGCCAGCAGTTTGGGACAGGGGAGGAAAGCTTTCTTT CASSLGQGRKAFF
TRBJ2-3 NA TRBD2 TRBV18 TGTGCCAGCTCACCGAGCGGGGGGGGAGATACGCAGTATTTT CASSPSGGGDTQYF
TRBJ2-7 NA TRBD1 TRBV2 TGTGCCAGCAGGGACAGGGGAATCTGGGCGGGCGAGCAGTACTTC CASRDRGIWAGEQYF
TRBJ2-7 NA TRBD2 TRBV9 TGTGCCAGCAGCGTAGCTAGCGGCGTCTACGAGCAGTACTTC CASSVASGVYEQYF
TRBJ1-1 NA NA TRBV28 TGTGCCAGCAGCCTCGACAGAGCTGAAGCTTTCTTT CASSLDRAEAFF
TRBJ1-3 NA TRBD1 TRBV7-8 TGTGCCAGCAGCTCCACCTCAGCGACAGGGTCGGGAAACACCATATATTTT CASSSTSATGSGNTIYF
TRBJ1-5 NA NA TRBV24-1 TGTGCCACCAGTGATTTTCCCGGGAAGGCGAATCAGCCCCAGCATTTT CATSDFPGKANQPQHF
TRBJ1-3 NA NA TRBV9 TGTGCCAGCAGCGTAGGGACTCAAGGAGGAAACACCATATATTTT CASSVGTQGGNTIYF
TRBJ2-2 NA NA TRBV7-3 TGTGCCAGCAGCTTAAGTAGTCGAGGTGCCGGGGAGCTGTTTTTT CASSLSSRGAGELFF
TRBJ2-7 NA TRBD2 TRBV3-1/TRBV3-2 TGTGCCAGCAGCTCCCCGGGACTAGCGGGTTACGAGCAGTACTTC CASSSPGLAGYEQYF
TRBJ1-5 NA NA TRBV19 TGTGCCAGCCACTCTTACTCGGGACTCAATAGCAATCAGCCCCAGCATTTT CASHSYSGLNSNQPQHF
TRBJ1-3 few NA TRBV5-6 TGTGCCAGCAGCCCCGCTGGAGGGCCTGGAAACACCATATATTTT CASSPAGGPGNTIYF
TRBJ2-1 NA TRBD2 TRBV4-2 TGTGCCAGCAGCCAAAGACTAGCGGGTGACTACAATGAGCAGTTCTTC CASSQRLAGDYNEQFF
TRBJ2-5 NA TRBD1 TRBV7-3 TGTGCCAGCAGCCCGGGACAGGGGCAAGAGACCCAGTACTTC CASSPGQGQETQYF
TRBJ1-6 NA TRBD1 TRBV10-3 TGTGCCATCAGGGGACAGGTTAATTCACCCCTCCACTTT CAIRGQVNSPLHF
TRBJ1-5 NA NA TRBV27 TGTGCCAGCAGTTTAACTCTGCAGCCCCAGCATTTT CASSLTLQPQHF
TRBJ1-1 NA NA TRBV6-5 TGTGCCAGCAGTTACTCGTACAGTAACACTGAAGCTTTCTTT CASSYSYSNTEAFF
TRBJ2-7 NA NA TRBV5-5 TGTGCCAGCAGTCCCGGACAGTCCTTCTACGAGCAGTACTTC CASSPGQSFYEQYF
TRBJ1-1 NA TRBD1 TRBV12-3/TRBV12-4 TGTGCCAGCAGTCTGGACAGGTCCACTGAAGCTTTCTTT CASSLDRSTEAFF
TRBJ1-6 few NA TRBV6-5 TGTGCCAGCAGTTACAGGCTAGCACCCCTCCACTTT CASSYRLAPLHF
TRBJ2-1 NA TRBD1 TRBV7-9 TGTGCCAGCAGCCAAGGGACAGGGCACAATGAGCAGTTCTTC CASSQGTGHNEQFF
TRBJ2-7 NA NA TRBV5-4 TGTGCCAGCAGCTTCGGGACATCCACCTACGAGCAGTACTTC CASSFGTSTYEQYF
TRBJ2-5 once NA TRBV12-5 TGTGCTAGTGGTTTGGGCCGGGACACCGAGAATCAAGAGACCCAGTACTTC CASGLGRDTENQETQYF
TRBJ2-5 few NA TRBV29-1 TGCAGCGTTGAAGAACGAGGGGGAAATTTAGAGACCCAGTACTTC CSVEERGGNLETQYF
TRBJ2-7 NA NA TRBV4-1 TGCGCCAGCAGCCAAGTGGCGGAAAGCTCCTACGAGCAGTACTTC CASSQVAESSYEQYF
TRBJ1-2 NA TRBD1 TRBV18 TGTGCCAGCTCACTCAAGGACAGGGGCTTCTATGGCTACACCTTC CASSLKDRGFYGYTF
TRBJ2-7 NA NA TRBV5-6 TGTGCCAGCAGTACCGGCTTGGGCAGCATCGAGCAGTACTTC CASSTGLGSIEQYF
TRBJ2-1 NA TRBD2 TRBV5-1 TGCGCCAGCAGCTTGGGGCTAGCGGGTTACAATGAGCAGTTCTTC CASSLGLAGYNEQFF
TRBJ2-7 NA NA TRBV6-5 TGTGCCAGCATTCCCCGGGAATCCTACGAGCAGTACTTC CASIPRESYEQYF
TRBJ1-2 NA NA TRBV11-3 TGTGCCAGCAGCTTAGGAGGAAACTATGGCTACACCTTC CASSLGGNYGYTF
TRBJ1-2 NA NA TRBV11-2 TGTGCCAGCAGCCTGGATAGGACTACTAACTATGGCTACACCTTC CASSLDRTTNYGYTF
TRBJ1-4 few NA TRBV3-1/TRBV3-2 TGTGCCAGCAGCCAAGATAAGGGGATCGAGGCTAATGAAAAACTGTTTTTT CASSQDKGIEANEKLFF
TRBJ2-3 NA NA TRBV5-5 TGTGCCAGCAGCATGCTACAGGGGACTAGCACAGATACGCAGTATTTT CASSMLQGTSTDTQYF
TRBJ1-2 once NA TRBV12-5 TGTGCTAGTGCTGGGGGGAAGTATGGCTACACCTTC CASAGGKYGYTF
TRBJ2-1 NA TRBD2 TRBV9 TGTGCCAGCAGCCCCGGGAGGGCTGAGCAGTTCTTC CASSPGRAEQFF